These T cell receptor beta chains were read from a single sample in a study of blood T cells in healthy people across ages. Each CDR3 protein gets one entry after TCRdb re-called the 5' RACE reads with MiXCR. Here the sample spans hundreds of thousands of distinct CDR3 sequences, roughly 25% being singletons. These sequences were also reported in another study, on T cells of mothers and their children.

Sequenced: blood. Source of these receptors: a boy younger than 18 in good health. CDR3s include the opening cysteine and the closing phenylalanine or tryptophan. D genes are given only for firm matches. Size is omitted from some rows. Given values are once, few, many or a class for expanded clones.

J gene,clone size,D gene,V gene,CDR3 protein,CDR3 DNA
TRBJ2-5,few,TRBD1,TRBV5-1,CASSPPGHRGETQYF,TGCGCCAGCAGCCCCCCCGGCCACAGGGGAGAGACCCAGTACTTC
TRBJ2-1,-,-,TRBV5-1,CASSPGGPLPNEQFF,TGCGCCAGCAGCCCCGGGGGGCCGCTCCCAAATGAGCAGTTCTTC
TRBJ1-3,few,TRBD1,TRBV19,CASRSTGDTIYF,TGTGCCAGTAGGTCGACAGGGGACACCATATATTTT
TRBJ2-5,-,TRBD1,TRBV5-1,CASSLDRGEETQYF,TGCGCCAGCAGCTTGGACAGGGGGGAAGAGACCCAGTACTTC
TRBJ1-2,few,-,TRBV9,CASSVEQGFGYTF,TGTGCCAGCAGCGTAGAACAGGGCTTTGGCTACACCTTC
TRBJ2-3,few,-,TRBV29-1,CSAHWDTDTQYF,TGCAGCGCCCACTGGGATACAGATACGCAGTATTTT
TRBJ2-1,-,-,TRBV11-2,CASSPAVGPSNEQFF,TGTGCCAGCAGCCCGGCGGTAGGGCCCAGCAATGAGCAGTTCTTC
TRBJ2-7,-,-,TRBV12-3/TRBV12-4,CASSGDGGYSSEQYF,TGTGCCAGCAGTGGGGACGGAGGCTACTCCTCCGAGCAGTACTTC
TRBJ1-2,few,-,TRBV20-1,CSARDLQGYGYTF,TGCAGTGCTAGAGATCTACAGGGCTATGGCTACACCTTC
TRBJ2-1,few,-,TRBV7-8,CASLRFSDNEQFF,TGTGCCAGCCTAAGATTCTCGGATAATGAGCAGTTCTTC
TRBJ1-1,-,-,TRBV10-3,CATSPGAGTEAFF,TGTGCCACAAGCCCAGGGGCGGGCACTGAAGCTTTCTTT
TRBJ2-7,few,-,TRBV12-5,CASGLVSSYEQYF,TGTGCTAGTGGTTTGGTAAGCAGTTACGAGCAGTACTTC
TRBJ2-7,-,-,TRBV4-3,CASSQDYRTSYEQYF,TGCGCCAGCAGCCAAGATTACAGAACATCCTACGAGCAGTACTTC
TRBJ2-7,-,TRBD2,TRBV7-9,CASTERGETYEQYF,TGTGCCAGCACCGAACGGGGGGAAACCTACGAGCAGTACTTC